This T cell receptor (beta chain) is from a study of blood T cell repertoires in COVID-19. The J segment lost 9 bases and the V segment lost 2 bases, leaving 9 bases of the junction unmatched. This CDR3 has 15 amino acids. From germline, CDR1 is SGDLS and CDR2 YYNGEE. Recruited during active infection, patients (from Seattle) were subsequently followed longitudinally. Libraries were prepared by immunoSEQ multiplex PCR; TCRdb keeps only in-frame clonotypes and omits some of them. The data hold under 250,000 clones, with about 93% observed a single time. Material: peripheral blood. This clonotype was obtained from a man aged 25 to 40 with COVID-19, enrolled during active disease. The V gene is TRBV9, the J gene TRBJ2-1; 9 positions match TRBD2. The CDR3 DNA follows: TGTGCCAGCAGCGTGGCGGGGGGGCCGGGTAGTGAGCAGTTCTTC. As protein: CASSVAGGPGSEQFF.